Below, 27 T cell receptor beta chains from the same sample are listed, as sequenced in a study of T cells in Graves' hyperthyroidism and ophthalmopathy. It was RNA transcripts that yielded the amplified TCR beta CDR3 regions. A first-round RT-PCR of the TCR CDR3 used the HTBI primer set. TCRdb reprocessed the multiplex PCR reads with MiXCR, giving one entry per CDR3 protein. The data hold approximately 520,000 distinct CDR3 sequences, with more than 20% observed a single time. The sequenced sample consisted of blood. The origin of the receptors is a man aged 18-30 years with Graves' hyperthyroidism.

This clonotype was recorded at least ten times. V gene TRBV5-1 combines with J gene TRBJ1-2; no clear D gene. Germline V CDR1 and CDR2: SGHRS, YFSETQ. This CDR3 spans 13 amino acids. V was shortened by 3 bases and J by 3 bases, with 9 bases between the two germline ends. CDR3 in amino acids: CASSSKTDYGYTF. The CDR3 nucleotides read TGCGCCAGCAGCTCAAAGACGGACTATGGCTACACCTTC.

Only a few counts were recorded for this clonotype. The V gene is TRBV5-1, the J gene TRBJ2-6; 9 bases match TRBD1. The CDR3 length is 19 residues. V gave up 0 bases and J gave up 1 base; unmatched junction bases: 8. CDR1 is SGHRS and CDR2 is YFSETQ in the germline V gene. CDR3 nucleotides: TGCGCCAGCAGCTTGGCGACAGGGGGAAATCCATCTGGGGCCAACGTCCTGACTTTC. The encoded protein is CASSLATGGNPSGANVLTF.

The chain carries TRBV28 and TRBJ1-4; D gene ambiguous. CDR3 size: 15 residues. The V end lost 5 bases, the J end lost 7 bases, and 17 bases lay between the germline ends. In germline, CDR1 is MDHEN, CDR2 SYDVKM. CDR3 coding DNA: TGTGCCAGCAGTCCCCCGGGCGTGAGGACTGAAAAACTGTTTTTT. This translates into CASSPPGVRTEKLFF.

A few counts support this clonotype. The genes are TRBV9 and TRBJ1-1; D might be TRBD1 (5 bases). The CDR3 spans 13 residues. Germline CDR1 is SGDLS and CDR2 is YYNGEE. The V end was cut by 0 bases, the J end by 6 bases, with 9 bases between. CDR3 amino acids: CASSVDGDAEAFF. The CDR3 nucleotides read TGTGCCAGCAGCGTAGACGGGGACGCTGAAGCTTTCTTT.

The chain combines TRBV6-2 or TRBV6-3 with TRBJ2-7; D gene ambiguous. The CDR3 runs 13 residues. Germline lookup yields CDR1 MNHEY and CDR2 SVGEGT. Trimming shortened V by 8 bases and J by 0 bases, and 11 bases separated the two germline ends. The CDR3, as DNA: TGTGCCAGCGGTTGGGGTAGCTCCTACGAGCAGTACTTC. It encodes CASGWGSSYEQYF.

The DNA for the CDR3 is TGTGCCAGCAGAACCTACGGGACAGGGGGTTATGGCTACACCTTC. Its translation: CASRTYGTGGYGYTF. The J gene is TRBJ1-2, the V gene TRBV6-2 or TRBV6-3; 11 nucleotides agree with TRBD1. Germline V gene lookup returns CDR1 MNHEY and CDR2 SVGEGT. V was pared by 6 bases and J by 5 bases, with 8 bases of the junction left unmatched. CDR3 length equals 15 residues.

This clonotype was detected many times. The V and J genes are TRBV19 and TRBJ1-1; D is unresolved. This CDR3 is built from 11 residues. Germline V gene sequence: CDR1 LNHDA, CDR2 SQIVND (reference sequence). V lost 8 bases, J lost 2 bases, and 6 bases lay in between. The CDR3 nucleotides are TGTGCCAGTCTTCGAAACACTGAAGCTTTCTTT. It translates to CASLRNTEAFF.

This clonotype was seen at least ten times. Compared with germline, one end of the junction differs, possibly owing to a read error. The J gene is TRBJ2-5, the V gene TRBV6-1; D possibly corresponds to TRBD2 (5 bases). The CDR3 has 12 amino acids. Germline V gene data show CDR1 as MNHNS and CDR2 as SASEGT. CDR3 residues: CASSIEGEAQYF. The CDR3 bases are TGTGCCAGCAGTATAGAGGGAGAGGCCCAGTACTTC.

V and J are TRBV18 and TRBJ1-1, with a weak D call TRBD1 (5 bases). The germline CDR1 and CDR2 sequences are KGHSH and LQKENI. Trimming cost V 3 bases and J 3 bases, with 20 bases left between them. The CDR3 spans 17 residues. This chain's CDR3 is CASSPLARPKGDTEAFF. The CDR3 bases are TGTGCCAGCTCACCGCTCGCCAGGCCCAAAGGGGACACTGAAGCTTTCTTT.

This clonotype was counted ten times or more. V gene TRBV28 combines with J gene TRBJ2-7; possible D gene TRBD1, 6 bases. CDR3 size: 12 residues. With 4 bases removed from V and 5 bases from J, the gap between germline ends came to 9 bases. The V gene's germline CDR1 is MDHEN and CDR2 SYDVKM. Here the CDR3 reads CASSWGPDEQYF. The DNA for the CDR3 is TGTGCCAGCAGTTGGGGGCCTGACGAGCAGTACTTC.

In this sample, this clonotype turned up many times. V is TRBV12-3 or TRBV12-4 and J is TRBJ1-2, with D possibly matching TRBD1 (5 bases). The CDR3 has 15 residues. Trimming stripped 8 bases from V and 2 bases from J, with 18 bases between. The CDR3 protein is CASSSRRGRNYGYTF. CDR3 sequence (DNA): TGTGCCAGCTCCTCGAGGAGGGGCAGGAACTATGGCTACACCTTC.

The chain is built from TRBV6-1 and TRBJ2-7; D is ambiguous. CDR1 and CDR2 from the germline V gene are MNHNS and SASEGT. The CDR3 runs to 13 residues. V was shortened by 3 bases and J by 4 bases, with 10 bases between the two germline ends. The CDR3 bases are TGTGCCAGCAGTGATACGGCCCAATACGAGCAGTACTTC. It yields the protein CASSDTAQYEQYF.

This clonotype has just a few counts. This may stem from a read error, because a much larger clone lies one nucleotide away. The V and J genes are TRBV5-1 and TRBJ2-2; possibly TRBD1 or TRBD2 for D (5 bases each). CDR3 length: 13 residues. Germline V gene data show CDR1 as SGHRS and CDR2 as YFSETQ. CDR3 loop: CVSRRDLTGELFF. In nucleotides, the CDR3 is TGCGTCAGCAGACGGGACCTTACCGGGGAGCTGTTTTTT.

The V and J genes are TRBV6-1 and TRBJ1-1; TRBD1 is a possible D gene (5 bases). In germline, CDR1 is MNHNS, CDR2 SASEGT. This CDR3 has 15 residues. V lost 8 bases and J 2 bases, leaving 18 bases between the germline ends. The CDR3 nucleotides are TGTGCCAGCCAAAGCACCGGGGACGGAAACACTGAAGCTTTCTTT. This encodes CASQSTGDGNTEAFF.

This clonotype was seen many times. The CDR3 loop reads CASRRATVQETQYF. The CDR3 bases are TGTGCCAGCAGAAGGGCGACGGTCCAAGAGACCCAGTACTTC. The chain combines TRBV6-1 with TRBJ2-5; D not certain. Germline loops: CDR1 MNHNS, CDR2 SASEGT. The CDR3 is 14 amino acids. V was shortened by 6 bases and J by 1 base, with 12 bases between the two germline ends.

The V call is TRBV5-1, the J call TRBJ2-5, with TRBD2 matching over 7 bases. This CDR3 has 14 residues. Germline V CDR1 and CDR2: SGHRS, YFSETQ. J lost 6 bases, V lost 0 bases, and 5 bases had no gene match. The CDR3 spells CASSLETSRQTQYF. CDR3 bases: TGCGCCAGCAGCTTGGAGACTAGCCGACAGACCCAGTACTTC.

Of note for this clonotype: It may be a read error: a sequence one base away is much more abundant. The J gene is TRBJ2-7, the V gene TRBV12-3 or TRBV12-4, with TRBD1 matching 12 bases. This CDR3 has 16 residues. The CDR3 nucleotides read TGTGCCAGCAGTTTAAAGGGGGGACAGGGGGCAGGCGAGCTGTACTTC. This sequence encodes CASSLKGGQGAGELYF.

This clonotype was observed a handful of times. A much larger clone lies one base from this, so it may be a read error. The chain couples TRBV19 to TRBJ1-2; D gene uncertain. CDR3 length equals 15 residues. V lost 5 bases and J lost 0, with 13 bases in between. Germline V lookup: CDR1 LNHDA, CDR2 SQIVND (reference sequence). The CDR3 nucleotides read TGTGCCAGTAGTCCCTGGACGTGCGCTAACTATGGCTACACCTTC. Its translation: CASSPWTCANYGYTF.

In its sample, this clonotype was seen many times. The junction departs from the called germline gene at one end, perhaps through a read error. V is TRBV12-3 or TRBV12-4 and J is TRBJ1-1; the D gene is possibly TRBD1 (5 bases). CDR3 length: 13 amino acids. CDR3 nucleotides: TGCGCCAGCAGCTTGGCAGGGAGAACTGAAGCTTTCTTT. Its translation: CASSLAGRTEAFF.

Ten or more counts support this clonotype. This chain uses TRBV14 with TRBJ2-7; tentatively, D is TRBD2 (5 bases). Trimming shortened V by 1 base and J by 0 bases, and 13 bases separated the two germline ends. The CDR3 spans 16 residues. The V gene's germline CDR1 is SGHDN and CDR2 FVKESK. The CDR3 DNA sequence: TGTGCCAGCAGCCAAGGAACTTTCGGGGACTCCTACGAGCAGTACTTC. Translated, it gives CASSQGTFGDSYEQYF.

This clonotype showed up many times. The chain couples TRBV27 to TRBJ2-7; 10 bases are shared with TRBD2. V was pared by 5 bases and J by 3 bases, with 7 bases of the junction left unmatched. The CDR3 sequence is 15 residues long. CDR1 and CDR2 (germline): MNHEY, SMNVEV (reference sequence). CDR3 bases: TGTGCCAGCAGTCTGGCTAGCGGGGGTATCTACGAGCAGTACTTC. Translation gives CASSLASGGIYEQYF.

The CDR3 region is CASSWTGQPQHF. As DNA, the CDR3 is TGTGCCAGCAGTTGGACAGGGCAGCCCCAGCATTTT. J is TRBJ1-5 and V is TRBV2, with TRBD1 identical over 8 bases. Germline V lookup: CDR1 SNHLY, CDR2 FYNNEI. J was trimmed by 7 bases and V by 5 bases; bases with no gene match: 1. CDR3 length: 12 amino acids.

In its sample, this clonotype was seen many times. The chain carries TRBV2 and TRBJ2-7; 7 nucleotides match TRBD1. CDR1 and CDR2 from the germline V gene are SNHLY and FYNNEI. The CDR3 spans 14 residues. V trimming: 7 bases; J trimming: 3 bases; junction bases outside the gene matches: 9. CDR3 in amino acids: CASTWRTGDYEQYF. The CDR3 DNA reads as TGTGCCAGCACATGGAGGACAGGTGACTACGAGCAGTACTTC.

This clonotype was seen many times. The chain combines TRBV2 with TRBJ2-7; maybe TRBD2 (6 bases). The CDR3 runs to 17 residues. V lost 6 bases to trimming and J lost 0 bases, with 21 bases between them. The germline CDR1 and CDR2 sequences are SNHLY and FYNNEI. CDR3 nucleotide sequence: TGTGCCAGCAGCCCTGTGGGGAGGTGGGCTAGCTCCTACGAGCAGTACTTC. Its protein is CASSPVGRWASSYEQYF.

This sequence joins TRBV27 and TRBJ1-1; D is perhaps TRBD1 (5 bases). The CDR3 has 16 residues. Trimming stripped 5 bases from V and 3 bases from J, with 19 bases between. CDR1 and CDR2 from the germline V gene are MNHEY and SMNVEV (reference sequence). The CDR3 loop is CASSPGTGARHTEAFF. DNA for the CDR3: TGTGCCAGCAGTCCCGGAACCGGGGCAAGGCACACTGAAGCTTTCTTT.

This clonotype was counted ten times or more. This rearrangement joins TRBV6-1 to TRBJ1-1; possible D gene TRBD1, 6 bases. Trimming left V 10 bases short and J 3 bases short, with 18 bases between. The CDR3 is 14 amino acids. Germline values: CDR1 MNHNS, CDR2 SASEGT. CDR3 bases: TGTGCCACCTCAAGGGGGGGCCTCCACACTGAAGCTTTCTTT. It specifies CATSRGGLHTEAFF.

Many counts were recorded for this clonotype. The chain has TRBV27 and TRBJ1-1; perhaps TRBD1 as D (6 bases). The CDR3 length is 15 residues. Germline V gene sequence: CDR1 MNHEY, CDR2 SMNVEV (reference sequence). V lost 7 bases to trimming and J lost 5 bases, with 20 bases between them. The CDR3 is CASNQRQDEATEAFF. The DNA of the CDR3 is TGTGCCAGCAACCAGAGACAGGACGAGGCGACTGAAGCTTTCTTT.